The 22 T cell receptor beta chains presented below share a single source sample, sequenced in a study of cytomegalovirus exposure and HLA in healthy donors (dated by TCRdb to 2015 to 2018). The library was obtained by the immunoSEQ multiplex PCR assay. For the multiplex PCR, a mixture combining 60 forward primers for TCR Vbeta segments and 13 reverse primers for TCR Jbeta segments was used. Not all clones reach the TCRdb copy of this immuneACCESS table, which keeps in-frame sequences only. Checked studies attribute under half of the gap to unresolved V genes and leave the rest unexplained. The sample records under 200,000 clones, about 82% of which are singletons. About 7% of the sample is held by the ten biggest clonotypes. The sequenced sample consisted of PBMCs. The receptors here all came from a woman in her 30s in good health and CMV-seropositive.

V gene TRBV5-4 combines with J gene TRBJ2-3, with 8 bases aligning to TRBD1. The junction had 9 bases not matched to a gene; V was cut back by 6 bases and J by 6 bases. Germline CDR1 reads SGHNT; CDR2 reads YYREEE (reference sequence). This CDR3 region has 14 residues. In DNA, the CDR3 is TGTGCCAGCAACCAAGGGGGACAGGAGGATACGCAGTATTTT. Protein sequence: CASNQGGQEDTQYF. The complete variable domain, with remaining parts taken from reference TRBV5-4 and TRBJ2-3, reads ETGVTQSPTHLIKTRGQQVTLRCSSQSGHNTVSWYQQALGQGPQFIFQYYREEENGRGNFPPRFSGLQFPNYSSELNVNALELDDSALYLCASNQGGQEDTQYFGPGTRLTVL.

CDR3 sequence reads: CASSQESVLATQQYF. As DNA, the CDR3 is TGCGCCAGCAGCCAAGAATCCGTACTAGCGACGCAGCAGTACTTC. The chain employs TRBV4-1 and TRBJ2-5, with 7 bases aligning to TRBD2. Trimming at V came to 0 bases and at J to 11 bases, leaving 12 bases not matched to a gene. The CDR3 is made up of 15 amino acids. The germline V gene encodes CDR1 MGHRA and CDR2 YSYEKL.

This clone was counted only a few times. Other nucleotide sequences from this sample produce the same CDR3. The chain links TRBV5-1 to TRBJ2-7, with 8 bases matching TRBD1. The CDR3 totals 14 residues. Germline V gene data show CDR1 as SGHRS and CDR2 as YFSETQ. The junction had 3 bases not matched to a gene; V was cut back by 0 bases and J by 4 bases. The CDR3 region is CASSLGQGAYEQYF. CDR3 nucleotide sequence: TGCGCCAGCAGCTTGGGGCAGGGGGCTTACGAGCAGTACTTC.

The chain joins TRBV9 to TRBJ1-6; 10 bases align to TRBD1. J gave up 9 bases and V 3 bases, and 12 bases lay outside the gene matches. This CDR3 spans 17 amino acids. Germline lookup yields CDR1 SGDLS and CDR2 YYNGEE. CDR3 coding DNA: TGTGCCAGCAGCGCGGGGGAAGACAGGGGGCCGCGTTCACCCCTCCACTTT. Translation gives CASSAGEDRGPRSPLHF.

V and J are TRBV13 and TRBJ1-1; 7 positions agree with TRBD1. Losses at the gene ends were 1 base for V and 5 bases for J; bases not matched to a gene: 10. Germline CDR1 is PRHDT and CDR2 is FYEKMQ (reference sequence). The CDR3 totals 16 residues. In DNA, the CDR3 is TGTGCCAGCAGCTTAGTAGTGAGGGGGCGGAGTACTGAAGCTTTCTTT. Protein: CASSLVVRGRSTEAFF.

J is TRBJ2-2 and V is TRBV9, with 7 bases fitting TRBD2. This CDR3 region has 12 residues. J gave up 8 bases and V 3 bases, and 1 base lay outside the gene matches. Per the germline V gene, CDR1 is SGDLS and CDR2 is YYNGEE. The CDR3 DNA reads as TGTGCCAGCAGCGGCGGGGGAGGGGAGCTGTTTTTT. It encodes CASSGGGGELFF.

The gene calls are TRBV9 and TRBJ2-1, with 12 nucleotides matching TRBD2. Losses at the gene ends were 3 bases for V and 0 bases for J; bases not matched to a gene: 19. Per germline, CDR1 SGDLS and CDR2 YYNGEE. The CDR3 length is 22 residues. As DNA, the CDR3 is TGTGCCAGCAGCGCCTTTCGGGTGAGGACTAGCGGGGACGCGAGCTCCTACAATGAGCAGTTCTTC. This gives the protein CASSAFRVRTSGDASSYNEQFF. The variable domain in full, with the rest retrieved from reference TRBV9 and TRBJ2-1, is DSGVTQTPKHLITATGQRVTLRCSPRSGDLSVYWYQQSLDQGLQFLIQYYNGEERAKGNILERFSAQQFPDLHSELNLSSLELGDSALYFCASSAFRVRTSGDASSYNEQFFGPGTRLTVL.

The chain is built from TRBV5-4 and TRBJ1-6; 9 bases fit TRBD1. V lost 1 base and J lost 5; bases outside the gene matches: 7. Germline assignment: CDR1 SGHNT and CDR2 YYREEE (reference sequence). This CDR3 contains 17 residues. CDR3 DNA: TGTGCCAGCAGCTTGAGATACGGACAGGGGAATAATTCACCCCTCCACTTT. As protein: CASSLRYGQGNNSPLHF. Combining the CDR3 with reference TRBV5-4 and TRBJ1-6 gives the whole variable domain ETGVTQSPTHLIKTRGQQVTLRCSSQSGHNTVSWYQQALGQGPQFIFQYYREEENGRGNFPPRFSGLQFPNYSSELNVNALELDDSALYLCASSLRYGQGNNSPLHFGNGTRLTVT.

The V gene is TRBV29-1, the J gene TRBJ2-7; TRBD1 matches at 8 bases. Germline-derived CDR1 and CDR2 are SQVTM and ANQGSEA. V shed 4 bases, J shed 4 bases, and the junction held 3 bases outside the gene matches. The CDR3 contains 12 residues. The CDR3 reads CSVGTGWYEQYF. The CDR3 nucleotides are TGCAGCGTTGGGACAGGGTGGTACGAGCAGTACTTC.

V is TRBV6-5 and J is TRBJ1-1; the match to TRBD1 covers 7 bases. Germline V lookup: CDR1 MNHEY, CDR2 SVGAGI. V lost 2 bases, J lost 3 bases, and 6 bases stayed unmatched. This CDR3 has 15 residues. Here the CDR3 DNA reads TGTGCCAGCAGTTACAACCGGGACAGACACACTGAAGCTTTCTTT. Translating gives CASSYNRDRHTEAFF.

This clone was observed a single time. This chain links TRBV6-5 with TRBJ1-3; tentative D call: TRBD1 (5 bases). From germline, CDR1 is MNHEY and CDR2 SVGAGI. V dropped 5 bases and J dropped 2 bases, with 13 bases sitting between them. CDR3 length: 15 amino acids. The CDR3 sequence: CASSPPGAAGNTIYF. CDR3 sequence (DNA): TGTGCCAGCAGTCCTCCTGGGGCTGCTGGAAACACCATATATTTT.

V usage is TRBV9 and J usage is TRBJ2-2; D remains unclear. CDR1 is SGDLS, CDR2 YYNGEE, per germline. CDR3 length: 16 amino acids. V lost 0 bases, J lost 0 bases, and 9 bases lay in between. The CDR3 is CASSVALQANTGELFF. The DNA for the CDR3 is TGTGCCAGCAGCGTAGCACTGCAGGCGAACACCGGGGAGCTGTTTTTT.

This clone was seen a few times. This same CDR3 is encoded by further DNA sequences in the sample. The V gene is TRBV7-8, the J gene TRBJ2-7; D unclear. V lost 7 bases to trimming and J lost 2 bases, with 12 bases between them. CDR3 size: 13 residues. Germline CDR1 is SGHVS and CDR2 is FQNEAQ. This chain's CDR3 is CASNLKPAYEQYF. CDR3 nucleotide sequence: TGTGCCAGCAACCTAAAGCCGGCCTACGAGCAGTACTTC.

The chain links TRBV7-3 to TRBJ2-3; 7 bases line up with TRBD1. V trimming: 2 bases; J trimming: 2 bases; junction bases outside the gene matches: 7. The V gene's germline CDR1 is SGHTA and CDR2 FQGTGA. CDR3 length equals 16 residues. CDR3 coding DNA: TGTGCCAGCAGCTTAGCCGGGACAGCAAACACAGATACGCAGTATTTT. Protein: CASSLAGTANTDTQYF. Based on the CDR3 plus reference TRBV7-3 and TRBJ2-3, the full variable domain is GAGVSQTPSNKVTEKGKYVELRCDPISGHTALYWYRQSLGQGPEFLIYFQGTGAADDSGLPNDRFFAVRPEGSVSTLKIQRTERGDSAVYLCASSLAGTANTDTQYFGPGTRLTVL.

The chain links TRBV6-1 to TRBJ2-1; 7 bases match TRBD1. Germline V CDR1 and CDR2: MNHNS, SASEGT. V gave up 7 bases and J gave up 2 bases; unmatched junction bases: 5. The CDR3 totals 14 residues. In DNA, the CDR3 is TGTGCCAGCATCCGGGACAGCACCTACAATGAGCAGTTCTTC. This translates into CASIRDSTYNEQFF.

V gene TRBV5-8 combines with J gene TRBJ2-7; D remains unclear. V lost 4 bases and J 6 bases, leaving 11 bases between the germline ends. CDR1 and CDR2 (germline): SGHTS, YDEGEE. This CDR3 is built from 12 residues. The chain's CDR3 is CASSHILAEQYF. The DNA of the CDR3 is TGTGCCAGCAGCCATATATTGGCCGAGCAGTACTTC.

The chain carries TRBV6-5 and TRBJ1-5; 7 bases line up with TRBD1. With 6 bases clipped from V and 2 bases from J, the junction kept 4 bases outside the gene matches. CDR3 length equals 14 residues. Looked up from germline, CDR1 is MNHEY and CDR2 is SVGAGI. The CDR3 here is CASSRGSGNQPQHF. The CDR3 coding sequence is TGTGCCAGCAGCAGGGGGTCGGGCAATCAGCCCCAGCATTTT.

This rearrangement joins TRBV25-1 to TRBJ2-3; TRBD1 matches at 7 bases. CDR3 length: 12 residues. Germline CDR1 is MGHDK and CDR2 is SYGVNS. After removal of 5 bases from V and 4 bases from J, the junction contained 0 bases not matched to a gene. CDR3 loop: CASSTGADTQYF. The DNA for the CDR3 is TGTGCCAGCAGTACAGGGGCAGATACGCAGTATTTT.

The chain uses TRBV2 and TRBJ1-1, with 7 bases that match TRBD1. CDR1 and CDR2 from the germline V gene are SNHLY and FYNNEI. The CDR3 contains 15 residues. V lost 7 bases to trimming and J lost 3 bases; unmatched junction nucleotides: 11. This CDR3 is CASNSRRGADTEAFF. In DNA, the CDR3 is TGTGCCAGCAATTCGCGCAGGGGGGCGGACACTGAAGCTTTCTTT.

This clone came up a few times. The V and J genes are TRBV2 and TRBJ2-1; TRBD2 agrees at 12 bases. V shed 9 bases and J 9 bases; nucleotides not matched to a gene: 9. Germline V gene data show CDR1 as SNHLY and CDR2 as FYNNEI. This CDR3 contains 14 residues. The CDR3 sequence is CASASSGGGIEQFF. DNA of the CDR3: TGTGCCAGTGCTTCTAGCGGGGGGGGAATTGAGCAGTTCTTC.

This clone has more than one count but fewer than ten. The chain has TRBV7-2 and TRBJ2-2; the match to TRBD1 covers 7 bases. The CDR3 is made up of 16 amino acids. Germline V gives CDR1 SGHTA, CDR2 FQGNSA. After removal of 5 bases from V and 4 bases from J, the junction contained 10 bases not matched to a gene. CDR3 loop: CASSPPTGYFTGELFF. The CDR3 DNA is TGTGCCAGCAGCCCGCCGACAGGGTATTTCACCGGGGAGCTGTTTTTT.

The rearrangement joins TRBV7-9 to TRBJ2-5; possible D gene TRBD2, 6 bases. The CDR3 contains 14 residues. V was pared by 0 bases and J by 2 bases, with 7 bases between. Germline V gene lookup returns CDR1 SEHNR and CDR2 FQNEAQ (reference sequence). The CDR3 loop is CASSLAGGQETQYF. The CDR3 DNA reads TGTGCCAGCAGCTTAGCGGGGGGACAAGAGACCCAGTACTTC.